This T cell receptor (beta chain) stems from a study of T cells expressing NK-cell markers. The wider study: The TCR beta repertoires were obtained from sorted CD3+CD56+NKG2C+, CD3+CD56+NKG2C- and CD3+CD56-NKG2C+ T cells.

Overall study findings and caveats: Four donors likewise had their CD3+CD56-NKG2C+ fraction led by these clonotypes.

TCRdb reprocessed the 5' RACE reads, keeping one entry per CDR3 protein, no DNA. This sample's clone table lists a few hundred thousand distinct CDR3 sequences. The CDR3 runs 17 residues. The V gene's germline CDR1 is SGHRS and CDR2 YFSETQ. With regard to this clonotype: The antigen is not known.

Input material: blood T cells: a sorted CD56 or NKG2C T cell subset, CD4+ or CD8+ T cells, or bulk PBMC T cells (not recorded which). The chain combines TRBV5-1 with TRBJ2-2; without DNA, the TCRdb call of TRBD1 cannot be checked. This clonotype was sampled from a man aged 18 to 69 in good health. CDR3 protein: CASSPGQGAIGAGELFF.